This TCR beta chain was sequenced for a study of technical replicates of blood from several donors. Sequencing was performed with immunoSEQ multiplex PCR; in TCRdb, only in-frame clones are kept and a portion is missing. The top ten hold nearly 0.2% of the sample, which has 80,000 or so clones, 95% to 97% seen once. This CDR3 is 14 amino acids long. In germline, CDR1 is LNHDA, CDR2 SQIVND (reference sequence). V was clipped by 1 base and J by 5 bases, with 11 bases between them. The chain combines TRBV19 with TRBJ2-5, with D possibly matching TRBD1 (6 bases). The TCR originated in a human donor in good health. The sample taken for sequencing was T cells isolated from PBMCs. The CDR3 region is CASSIGQDGETQYF. The CDR3 nucleotides are TGTGCCAGTAGTATAGGACAGGACGGGGAGACCCAGTACTTC.